This TCR beta chain was sequenced during a study of PD-1 blockade in classical Hodgkin lymphoma. This clone appeared once. Its antigen is not known. Sequencing was performed with immunoSEQ multiplex PCR; in TCRdb, only in-frame clones are kept and a portion is missing. Of about 100,000 clones listed, over 80% were seen once; the top ten hold 9% to 15%. Whole-study results and caveats: Anyone who began nivolumab under 1 year after ASCT was excluded. Possibly reflecting disease activity or prior therapy, repertoire differences have causes that remain undefined.

Every patient relapsed after autologous stem cell transplantation, and brentuximab vedotin exposure varied. The CDR3 covers 14 residues. Trimming shortened V by 0 bases and J by 9 bases, and 12 bases separated the two germline ends. The V gene's germline CDR1 is MNHNS and CDR2 SASEGT. The chain carries TRBV6-1 and TRBJ1-5, with D possibly being TRBD1 (6 bases). This material consisted of peripheral blood mononuclear cells (PBMCs), taken at baseline. This sequence was found in a human donor with classical Hodgkin lymphoma. The chain's CDR3 is CASSEAWQGTPQHF. CDR3 DNA sequence: TGTGCCAGCAGTGAAGCGTGGCAGGGGACGCCCCAGCATTTT.